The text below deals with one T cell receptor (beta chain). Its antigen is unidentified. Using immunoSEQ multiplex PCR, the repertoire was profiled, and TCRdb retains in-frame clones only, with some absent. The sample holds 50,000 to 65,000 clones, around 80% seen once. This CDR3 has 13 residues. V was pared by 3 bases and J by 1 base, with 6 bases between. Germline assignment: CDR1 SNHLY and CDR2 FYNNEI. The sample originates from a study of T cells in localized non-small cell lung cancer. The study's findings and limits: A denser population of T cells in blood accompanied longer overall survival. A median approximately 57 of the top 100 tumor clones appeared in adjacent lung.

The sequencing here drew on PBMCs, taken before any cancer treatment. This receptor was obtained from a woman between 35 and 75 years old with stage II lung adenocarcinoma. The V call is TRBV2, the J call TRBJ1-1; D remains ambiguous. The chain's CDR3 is CASSEWENTEAFF. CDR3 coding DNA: TGTGCCAGCAGTGAGTGGGAGAACACTGAAGCTTTCTTT.